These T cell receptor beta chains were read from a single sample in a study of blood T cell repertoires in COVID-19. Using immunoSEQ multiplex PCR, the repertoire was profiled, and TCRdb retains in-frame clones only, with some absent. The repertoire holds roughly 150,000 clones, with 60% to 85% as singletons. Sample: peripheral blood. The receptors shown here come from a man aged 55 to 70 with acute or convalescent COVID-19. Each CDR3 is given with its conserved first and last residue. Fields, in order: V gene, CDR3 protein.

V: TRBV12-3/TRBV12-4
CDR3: CASSLVQEEQFF

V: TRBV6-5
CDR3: CASSYGSPLVREQFF

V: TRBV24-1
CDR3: CATSGLAETQYF

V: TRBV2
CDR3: CASSLQGRNNQPQHF

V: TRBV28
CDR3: CASSSEQGRQPQHF

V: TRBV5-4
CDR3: CASSLEPSGETGELFF

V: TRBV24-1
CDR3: CATSDSGANSGNTIYF

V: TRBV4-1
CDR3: CASSQDRVRVQETQYF

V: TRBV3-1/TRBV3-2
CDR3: CASSQGGWGLNTEAFF

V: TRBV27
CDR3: CASSWQNNQPQHF

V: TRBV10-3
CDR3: CAIRQGKNYGYTF

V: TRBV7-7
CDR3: CASSAGGPGGTDTQYF

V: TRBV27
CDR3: CASSLSAYRELNTEAFF

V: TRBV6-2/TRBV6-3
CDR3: CASSYISPSNQPQHF

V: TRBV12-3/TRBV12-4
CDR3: CASSRTEETQYF

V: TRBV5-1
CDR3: CASSLWTEDYSGANVLTF

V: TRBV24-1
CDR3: CATSASSETQYF

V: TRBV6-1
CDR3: CASSGTGMGAYGYTF

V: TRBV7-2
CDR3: CASSSYNRGDGELFF

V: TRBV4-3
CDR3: CASSQESGTGATGELFF

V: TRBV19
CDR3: CASSPGSSGNTIYF

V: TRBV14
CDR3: CASSQERFRVGDEQYF

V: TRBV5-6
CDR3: CASSIRDRGNIQYF

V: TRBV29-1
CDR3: CSVAKRIAYNEQFF

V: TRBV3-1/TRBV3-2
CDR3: CASSQATGGGETQYF

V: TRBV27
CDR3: CASSSLAGDTDTQYF

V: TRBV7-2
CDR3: CASSPWGARDTQYF

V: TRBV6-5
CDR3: CASSYGQRYEQYF

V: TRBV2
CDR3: CASSGLAGGTYNEQFF

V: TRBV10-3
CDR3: CAISEQGARYEQYF

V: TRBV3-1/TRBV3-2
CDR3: CASSPDRQSYNEQFF

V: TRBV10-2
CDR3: CASSDPANYGYTF

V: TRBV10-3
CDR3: CAISPQGTGDTGELFF

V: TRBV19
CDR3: CASSIVGQGRYEQYF

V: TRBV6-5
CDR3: CASTQGGLEQYF

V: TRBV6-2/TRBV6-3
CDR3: CASSDGQGGYEQYF

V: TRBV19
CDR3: CASSMGQGHERGYTF